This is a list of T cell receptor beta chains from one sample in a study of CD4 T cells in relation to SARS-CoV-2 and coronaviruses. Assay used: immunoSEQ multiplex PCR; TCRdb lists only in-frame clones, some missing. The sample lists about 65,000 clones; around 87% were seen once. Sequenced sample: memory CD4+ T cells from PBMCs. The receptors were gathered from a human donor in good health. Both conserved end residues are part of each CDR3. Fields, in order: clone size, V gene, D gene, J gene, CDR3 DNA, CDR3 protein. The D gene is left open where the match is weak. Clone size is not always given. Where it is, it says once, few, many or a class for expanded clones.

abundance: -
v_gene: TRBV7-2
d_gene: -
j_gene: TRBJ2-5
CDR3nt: TGTGCCAGCAGCTTTCAGGGGAAAGAGACCCAGTACTTC
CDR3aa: CASSFQGKETQYF

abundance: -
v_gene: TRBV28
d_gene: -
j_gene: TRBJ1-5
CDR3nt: TGTGCCACCTTCGGGTTCGGCGGTAGCAATCAGCCCCAGCATTTT
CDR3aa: CATFGFGGSNQPQHF

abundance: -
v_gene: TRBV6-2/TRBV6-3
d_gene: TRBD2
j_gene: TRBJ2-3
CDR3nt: TGTGCCAGCAGTGCCTCCCGTAGCGGGGGAGGAGATACGCAGTATTTT
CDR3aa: CASSASRSGGGDTQYF

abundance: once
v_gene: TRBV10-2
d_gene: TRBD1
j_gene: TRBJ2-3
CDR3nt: TGCGCCAGCTCGGGACAGGTGAGGGATACGCAGTATTTT
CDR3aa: CASSGQVRDTQYF

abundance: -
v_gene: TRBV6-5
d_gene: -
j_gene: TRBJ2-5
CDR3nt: TGTGCCAGCAGGAATAGTCTCTGGGTGTGGGAGACCCAGTACTTC
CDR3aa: CASRNSLWVWETQYF

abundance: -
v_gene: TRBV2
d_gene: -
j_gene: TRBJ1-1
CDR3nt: TGTGCCAGCAGTGAAGGAGGGTATGCTGAAGCTTTCTTT
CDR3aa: CASSEGGYAEAFF

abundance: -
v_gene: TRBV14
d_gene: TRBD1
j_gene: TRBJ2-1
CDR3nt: TGTGCCAGCAGCCGGCTGACAGGGGACCCCAGAGGCAATGAGCAGTTCTTC
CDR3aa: CASSRLTGDPRGNEQFF

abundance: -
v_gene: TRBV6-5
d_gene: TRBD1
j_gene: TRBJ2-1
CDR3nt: TGTGCCAGCAGTCCCGGGACAGGGGTCGGTGAGCAGTTCTTC
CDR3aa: CASSPGTGVGEQFF

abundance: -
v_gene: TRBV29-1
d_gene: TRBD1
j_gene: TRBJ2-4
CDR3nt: TGCAGTGCTACACCAGGGGGAAGAGCCAAAAACATTCAGTACTTC
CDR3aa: CSATPGGRAKNIQYF

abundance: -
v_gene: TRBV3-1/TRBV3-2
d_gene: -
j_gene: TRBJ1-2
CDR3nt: TGTGCCAGCAGCCAAGCAGATCAGGGTTATCACTACACCTTC
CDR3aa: CASSQADQGYHYTF

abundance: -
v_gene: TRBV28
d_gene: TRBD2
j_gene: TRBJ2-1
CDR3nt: TGTGCCAGCAGTTTGACTAGCGGGAGAGGGACTAATGAGCAGTTCTTC
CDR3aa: CASSLTSGRGTNEQFF

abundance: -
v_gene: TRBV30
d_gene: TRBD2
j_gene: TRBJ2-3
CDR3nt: TGTGCCTGGACCCCCACGCAGGGACGGGGGGGCACGACAGATACGCAGTATTTT
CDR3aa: CAWTPTQGRGGTTDTQYF

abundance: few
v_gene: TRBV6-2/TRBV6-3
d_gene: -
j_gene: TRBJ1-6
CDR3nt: TGTGCCAGCAGTCAACTGGATTCACCCCTCCACTTT
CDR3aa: CASSQLDSPLHF

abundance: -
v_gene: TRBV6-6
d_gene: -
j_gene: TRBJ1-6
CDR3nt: TGTGCCAGCCGTAGGGATTCACCCCTCCACTTT
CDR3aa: CASRRDSPLHF

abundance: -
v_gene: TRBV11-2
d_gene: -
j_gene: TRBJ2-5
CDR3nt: TGTGCCAGCAGCCTTTACGGGAAAGAGACCCAGTACTTC
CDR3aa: CASSLYGKETQYF

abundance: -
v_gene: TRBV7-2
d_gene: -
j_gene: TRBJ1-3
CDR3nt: TGTGCCAGCAGCTCTAGGCCTGGAAACACCATATATTTT
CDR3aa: CASSSRPGNTIYF

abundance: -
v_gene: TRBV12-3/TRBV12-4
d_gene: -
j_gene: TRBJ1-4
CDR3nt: TGTGCCAGCAGTTTAGAGGCCACCGGGAAACTGTTTTTT
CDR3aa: CASSLEATGKLFF

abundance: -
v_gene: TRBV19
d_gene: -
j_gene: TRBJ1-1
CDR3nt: TGTGCCAGTAGTCTGCGACCGAATGAAGCTTTCTTT
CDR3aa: CASSLRPNEAFF

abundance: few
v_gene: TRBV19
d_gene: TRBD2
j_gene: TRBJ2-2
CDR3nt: TGTGCCAGTACCTCGGGCGGAGTTGCGCTAGCGGGAGGGTACACCGGGGAGCTGTTTTTT
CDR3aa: CASTSGGVALAGGYTGELFF

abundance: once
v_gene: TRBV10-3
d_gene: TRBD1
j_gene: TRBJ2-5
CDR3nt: TGTGCCATCAGTCGACAGGGCCAAGAGACCCAGTACTTC
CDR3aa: CAISRQGQETQYF

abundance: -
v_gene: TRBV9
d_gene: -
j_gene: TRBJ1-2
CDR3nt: TGTGCCAGCAGCGCCCGGGGCAGCGGAAGGTATGGCTACACCTTC
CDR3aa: CASSARGSGRYGYTF

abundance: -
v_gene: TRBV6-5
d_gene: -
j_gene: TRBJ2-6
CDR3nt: TGTGCCAGCAGTTACTACCGCTCTGGGGCCAACGTCCTGACTTTC
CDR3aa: CASSYYRSGANVLTF

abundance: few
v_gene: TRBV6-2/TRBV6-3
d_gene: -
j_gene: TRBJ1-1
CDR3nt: TGTGCCAGCAGTTCCGGGGAGGGTCTTGAAGCTTTCTTT
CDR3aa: CASSSGEGLEAFF

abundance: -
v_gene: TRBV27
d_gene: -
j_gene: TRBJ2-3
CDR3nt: TGTGCCAGCAGTTTATCTGTTAGGAGCACAGATACGCAGTATTTT
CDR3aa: CASSLSVRSTDTQYF

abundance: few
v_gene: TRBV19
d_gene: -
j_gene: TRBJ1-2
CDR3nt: TGTGCCAGTAGTAGGCAGCCGGCGGGACTTAACTATGGCTACACCTTC
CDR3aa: CASSRQPAGLNYGYTF

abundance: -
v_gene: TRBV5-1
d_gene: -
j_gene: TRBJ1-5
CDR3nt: TGCGCCAGCAGCTTGGCAGGGTTCAATCAGCCCCAGCATTTT
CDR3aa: CASSLAGFNQPQHF